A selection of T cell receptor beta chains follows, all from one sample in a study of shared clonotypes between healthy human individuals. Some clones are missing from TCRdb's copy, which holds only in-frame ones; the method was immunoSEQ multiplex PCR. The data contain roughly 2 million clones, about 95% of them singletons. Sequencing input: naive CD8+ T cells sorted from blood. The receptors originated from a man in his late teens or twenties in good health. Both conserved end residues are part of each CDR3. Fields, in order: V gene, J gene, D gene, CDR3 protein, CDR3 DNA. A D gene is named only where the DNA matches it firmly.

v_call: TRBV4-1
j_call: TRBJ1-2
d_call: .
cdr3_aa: CASSQGGGTYGYTF
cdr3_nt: TGCGCCAGCAGCCAAGGCGGAGGTACCTATGGCTACACCTTC

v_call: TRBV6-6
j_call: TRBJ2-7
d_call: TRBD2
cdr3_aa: CASTVAGSSYEQYF
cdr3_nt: TGTGCCAGCACCGTAGCGGGATCCTCCTACGAGCAGTACTTC

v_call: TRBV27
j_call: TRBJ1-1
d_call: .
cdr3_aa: CASSTGGNTEAFF
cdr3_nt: TGTGCCAGCAGTACCGGCGGGAACACTGAAGCTTTCTTT

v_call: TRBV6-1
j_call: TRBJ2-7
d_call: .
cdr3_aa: CASSEVAVAYEQYF
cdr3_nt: TGTGCCAGCAGTGAAGTGGCAGTAGCCTACGAGCAGTACTTC

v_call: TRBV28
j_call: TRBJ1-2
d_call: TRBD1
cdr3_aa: CASTWSGGIDYGYTF
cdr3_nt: TGTGCCAGCACTTGGTCAGGGGGTATTGACTATGGCTACACCTTC

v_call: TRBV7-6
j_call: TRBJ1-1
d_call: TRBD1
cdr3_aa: CASSITDRGEPEAFF
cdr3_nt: TGTGCCAGCAGCATCACGGACAGGGGCGAGCCTGAAGCTTTCTTT

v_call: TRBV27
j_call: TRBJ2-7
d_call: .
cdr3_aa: CASSRLRDYEQYF
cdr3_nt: TGTGCCAGCAGCCGTCTCCGTGACTACGAGCAGTACTTC

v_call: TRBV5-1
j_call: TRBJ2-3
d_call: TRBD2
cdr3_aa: CASSTELAGADTQYF
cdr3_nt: TGCGCCAGCAGCACGGAACTAGCGGGAGCCGATACGCAGTATTTT

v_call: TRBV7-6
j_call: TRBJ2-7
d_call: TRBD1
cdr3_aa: CASSLDRDGYEQYF
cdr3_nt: TGTGCCAGCAGCTTGGACAGGGACGGGTACGAGCAGTACTTC

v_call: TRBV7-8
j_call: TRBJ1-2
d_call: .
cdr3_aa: CASSLSLSSGNYGYTF
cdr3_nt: TGTGCCAGCAGCTTAAGCTTATCGTCAGGGAACTATGGCTACACCTTC

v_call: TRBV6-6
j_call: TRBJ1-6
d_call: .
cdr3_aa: CASSYSPQGNNSPLHF
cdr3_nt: TGTGCCAGCAGTTACTCGCCGCAGGGAAATAATTCACCCCTCCACTTT

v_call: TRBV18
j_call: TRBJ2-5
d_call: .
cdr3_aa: CASSPPGGAETQYF
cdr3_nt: TGTGCCAGCTCACCACCTGGGGGGGCAGAGACCCAGTACTTC

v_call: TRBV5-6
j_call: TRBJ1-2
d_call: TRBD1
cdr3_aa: CASSAGQGTNYGYTF
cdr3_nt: TGTGCCAGCAGCGCGGGACAGGGGACAAACTATGGCTACACCTTC

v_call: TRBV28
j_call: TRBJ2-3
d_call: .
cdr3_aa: CASSLFNQGTDTQYF
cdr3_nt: TGTGCCAGCAGTTTATTCAACCAGGGAACAGATACGCAGTATTTT

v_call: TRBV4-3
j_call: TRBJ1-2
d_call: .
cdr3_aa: CASSQGRGYGYTF
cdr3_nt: TGCGCCAGCAGCCAAGGCCGGGGATATGGCTACACCTTC

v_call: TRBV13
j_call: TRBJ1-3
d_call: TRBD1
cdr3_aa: CASSLGTTGLGNTIYF
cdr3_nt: TGTGCCAGCAGCTTAGGGACGACAGGGTTAGGAAACACCATATATTTT

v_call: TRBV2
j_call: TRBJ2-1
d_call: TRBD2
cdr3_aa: CASSEWLAGGPGNEQFF
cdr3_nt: TGTGCCAGCAGTGAATGGTTAGCGGGGGGGCCAGGTAATGAGCAGTTCTTC

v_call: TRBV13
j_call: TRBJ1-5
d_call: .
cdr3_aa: CASSLGRGPAQHF
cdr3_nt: TGTGCCAGCAGCTTAGGCCGGGGGCCGGCCCAGCATTTT

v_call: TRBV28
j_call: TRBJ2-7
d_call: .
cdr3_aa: CASSFRGLSYEQYF
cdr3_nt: TGTGCCAGCAGTTTCCGGGGGCTTTCCTACGAGCAGTACTTC

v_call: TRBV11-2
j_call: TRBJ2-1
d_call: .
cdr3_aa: CASSLLLYNEQFF
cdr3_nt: TGTGCCAGCAGCTTACTCCTCTACAATGAGCAGTTCTTC

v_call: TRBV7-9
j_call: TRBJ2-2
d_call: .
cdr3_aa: CASSTDRAVNTGELFF
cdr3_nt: TGTGCCAGCAGTACGGACAGAGCAGTAAACACCGGGGAGCTGTTTTTT

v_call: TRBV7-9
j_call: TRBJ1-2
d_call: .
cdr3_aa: CASSLVDPGYTF
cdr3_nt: TGTGCCAGCAGCTTAGTGGATCCTGGCTACACCTTC

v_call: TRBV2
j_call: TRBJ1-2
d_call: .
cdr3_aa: CASRSTDLTENYGYTF
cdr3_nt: TGTGCCAGCAGGAGTACAGATCTAACAGAAAACTATGGCTACACCTTC

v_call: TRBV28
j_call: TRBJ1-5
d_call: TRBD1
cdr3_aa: CASSLPGQASNQPQHF
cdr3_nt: TGTGCCAGCAGTTTACCGGGACAGGCAAGCAATCAGCCCCAGCATTTT